The rows below give T cell receptor beta chains drawn from one sample of a study of control samples from healthy donors and cancer patients. Libraries were prepared by immunoSEQ multiplex PCR; TCRdb keeps only in-frame clonotypes and omits some of them. The profile shows some 79,000 clones, roughly 90% of them singletons. Sequenced sample: blood. All receptors derive from a woman between 50 and 59 years old in good health. Both conserved end residues are part of each CDR3. D genes are given only for firm matches. The size entry is marked missing in some rows and otherwise reads once, few, many or a size class.

CDR3 protein	CDR3 DNA	V gene	J gene	clone size	D gene
CASSLLREGKERGYTF	TGTGCCAGCAGTTTACTACGGGAGGGGAAGGAACGAGGCTACACCTTC	TRBV27	TRBJ1-2	-	-
CASSGTEQGVGETQYF	TGTGCCAGCTCAGGAACAGAACAGGGTGTAGGAGAGACCCAGTACTTC	TRBV18	TRBJ2-5	once	-
CASSQDRQRGNTDTQYF	TGTGCCAGCAGCCAAGATCGACAGCGGGGTAACACAGATACGCAGTATTTT	TRBV4-2	TRBJ2-3	few	TRBD2
CSARLETQYF	TGCAGTGCTCGGCTAGAGACCCAGTACTTC	TRBV20-1	TRBJ2-5	-	-
CASSGDNDEQFF	TGTGCCAGCAGCGGGGACAATGATGAGCAGTTCTTC	TRBV6-5	TRBJ2-1	-	-
CASSPVPNTEAFF	TGTGCCAGCAGCCCGGTTCCGAACACTGAAGCTTTCTTT	TRBV7-3	TRBJ1-1	-	-
CASSKTGGVNTEAFF	TGCGCCAGCAGCAAAACAGGGGGGGTTAACACTGAAGCTTTCTTT	TRBV5-1	TRBJ1-1	once	TRBD1
CASSPPVGGSYNEQFF	TGTGCCAGCAGCCCTCCCGTAGGGGGCTCCTACAATGAGCAGTTCTTC	TRBV3-1/TRBV3-2	TRBJ2-1	-	-
CASSTPGTSARGTGELFF	TGTGCCAGCAGCACCCCCGGGACTAGCGCTCGAGGCACCGGGGAGCTGTTTTTT	TRBV5-6	TRBJ2-2	-	TRBD2
CASSLPIAGIGQYF	TGTGCCAGCAGCTTACCCATTGCGGGGATAGGGCAGTATTTT	TRBV7-9	TRBJ2-3	-	-
CASSVGRTGIGYTF	TGTGCCAGCAGTGTGGGACGGACCGGGATTGGCTACACCTTC	TRBV28	TRBJ1-2	-	-
CASSIAPLNTEAFF	TGTGCCAGTAGTATAGCCCCCCTGAACACTGAAGCTTTCTTT	TRBV19	TRBJ1-1	few	-
CSVRINRMNTEAFF	TGCAGCGTTCGAATCAATCGGATGAACACTGAAGCTTTCTTT	TRBV29-1	TRBJ1-1	-	-
CASSLVGHQPQHF	TGTGCCAGCAGTTTAGTTGGACATCAGCCCCAGCATTTT	TRBV12-3/TRBV12-4	TRBJ1-5	-	-
CASRSSAGTNEQFF	TGTGCCAGCAGGTCCTCGGCAGGGACCAATGAGCAGTTCTTC	TRBV6-5	TRBJ2-1	-	-
CASSEGAAEQYF	TGTGCCAGCAGTGAAGGGGCAGCCGAGCAGTACTTC	TRBV6-1	TRBJ2-7	-	-
CASSSGGDQPQHF	TGTGCCAGCAGCTCCGGCGGGGATCAGCCCCAGCATTTT	TRBV7-9	TRBJ1-5	-	-
CASSRRGGFGEQYF	TGTGCCAGCAGCCGTCGGGGTGGCTTCGGCGAGCAGTACTTC	TRBV7-9	TRBJ2-7	-	-
CASSLDSGTYYEQYF	TGTGCCAGCAGCTTAGATAGCGGGACTTACTACGAGCAGTACTTC	TRBV11-2	TRBJ2-7	-	TRBD2
CASKARRTVNTGELFF	TGTGCCAGCAAGGCGAGAAGGACGGTGAACACCGGGGAGCTGTTTTTT	TRBV27	TRBJ2-2	few	-
CASSPTGMAQETQYF	TGTGCCAGCAGCCCGACAGGGATGGCACAAGAGACCCAGTACTTC	TRBV7-9	TRBJ2-5	-	TRBD1
CASSQGLSHEQFF	TGTGCCAGCAGCCAAGGGCTATCCCATGAGCAGTTCTTC	TRBV3-1/TRBV3-2	TRBJ2-1	-	-
CASSARDGNYGYTF	TGTGCCAGCAGCGCCCGGGACGGGAACTATGGCTACACCTTC	TRBV7-8	TRBJ1-2	-	-
CASRPTTTGANSPLHF	TGTGCCAGCAGGCCCACGACGACAGGGGCCAATTCACCCCTCCACTTT	TRBV2	TRBJ1-6	-	TRBD1
CASSFTGTGGGYTF	TGTGCCAGCAGCTTCACCGGGACAGGGGGAGGCTACACCTTC	TRBV5-6	TRBJ1-2	-	TRBD1
CASTSYNEQFF	TGTGCCAGCACCTCCTACAATGAGCAGTTCTTC	TRBV7-8	TRBJ2-1	-	-
CASSPGTGTYSNQPQHF	TGTGCCAGCTCGCCCGGGACAGGGACCTATAGCAATCAGCCCCAGCATTTT	TRBV18	TRBJ1-5	-	TRBD1
CASSSGGVGRDTQYF	TGCGCCAGCAGCTCGGGAGGAGTAGGCCGAGATACGCAGTATTTT	TRBV5-1	TRBJ2-3	-	TRBD2
CASSPDVENYGYTF	TGTGCCAGCAGCCCCGACGTGGAGAACTATGGCTACACCTTC	TRBV7-9	TRBJ1-2	-	-
CASSFSGELFF	TGTGCCAGCAGTTTTTCCGGGGAGCTGTTTTTT	TRBV12-3/TRBV12-4	TRBJ2-2	-	-
CASSQDSHNSPLHF	TGTGCCAGCAGCCAGGACAGCCATAATTCACCCCTCCACTTT	TRBV11-2	TRBJ1-6	-	-
CAVEPGHTTGELFF	TGTGCCGTAGAACCGGGACACACCACCGGGGAGCTGTTTTTT	TRBV6-6	TRBJ2-2	-	-
CASSFDLYGYTF	TGTGCCAGCAGTTTCGACCTATATGGCTACACCTTC	TRBV28	TRBJ1-2	-	-
CASSLGLAGAEQYF	TGTGCCAGCAGCTTAGGACTAGCGGGAGCCGAGCAGTACTTC	TRBV27	TRBJ2-7	-	TRBD2
CASSDTLNTEAFF	TGTGCCAGCAGCGATACCCTCAACACTGAAGCTTTCTTT	TRBV7-9	TRBJ1-1	-	-
CATSSLDREADTQYF	TGTGCCACCAGCAGCTTGGACAGGGAAGCAGATACGCAGTATTTT	TRBV15	TRBJ2-3	-	TRBD1
CASSPTSGNYNEQFF	TGTGCCAGCAGTCCGACTAGCGGTAATTACAATGAGCAGTTCTTC	TRBV6-2/TRBV6-3	TRBJ2-1	-	TRBD2
CASRVGYMGEKLFF	TGTGCCAGCAGAGTGGGATACATGGGTGAAAAACTGTTTTTT	TRBV28	TRBJ1-4	-	-
CASSLRDRAYNEQFF	TGTGCCAGCAGCCTCCGGGACAGGGCCTACAATGAGCAGTTCTTC	TRBV6-5	TRBJ2-1	-	TRBD1
CASSKWDRGSGNTIYF	TGTGCCAGCAGCAAGTGGGACAGGGGCTCTGGAAACACCATATATTTT	TRBV9	TRBJ1-3	-	TRBD1
CASRDPGRYTF	TGTGCCAGCAGGGACCCAGGACGCTACACCTTC	TRBV28	TRBJ1-2	once	-
CAIRMDTNYYSPLHF	TGTGCCATCAGGATGGACACCAATTATTATTCACCCCTCCACTTT	TRBV10-3	TRBJ1-6	-	-
CASSPPQSSYNEQFF	TGTGCCAGCTCACCTCCGCAGAGCTCCTACAATGAGCAGTTCTTC	TRBV18	TRBJ2-1	-	-
CASSEPQIQGPGELFF	TGCGCCAGCAGTGAGCCACAGATCCAGGGGCCCGGGGAGCTGTTTTTT	TRBV10-2	TRBJ2-2	few	-
CAISDNSNQPQHF	TGTGCCATCAGTGACAACAGCAATCAGCCCCAGCATTTT	TRBV10-3	TRBJ1-5	-	-
CASSPRDRVTGELFF	TGTGCCAGCTCACCCAGGGACAGAGTCACCGGGGAGCTGTTTTTT	TRBV18	TRBJ2-2	-	TRBD1